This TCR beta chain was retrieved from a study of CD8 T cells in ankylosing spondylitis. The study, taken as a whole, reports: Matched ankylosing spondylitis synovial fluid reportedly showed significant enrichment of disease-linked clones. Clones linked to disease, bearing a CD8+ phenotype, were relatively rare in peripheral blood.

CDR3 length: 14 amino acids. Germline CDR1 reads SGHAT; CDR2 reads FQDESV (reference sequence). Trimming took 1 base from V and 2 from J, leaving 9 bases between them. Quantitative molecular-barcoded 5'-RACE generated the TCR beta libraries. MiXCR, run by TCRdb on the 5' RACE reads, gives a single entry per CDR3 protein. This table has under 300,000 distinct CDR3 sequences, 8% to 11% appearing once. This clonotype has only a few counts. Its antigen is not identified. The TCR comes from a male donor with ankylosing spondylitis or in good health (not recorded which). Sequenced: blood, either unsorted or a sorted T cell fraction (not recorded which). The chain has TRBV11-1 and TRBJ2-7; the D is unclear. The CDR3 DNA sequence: TGTGCCAGCAGCTTAGAGGGATCTACCTACGAGCAGTACTTC. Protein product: CASSLEGSTYEQYF.